A single sample is the source of the 19 T cell receptor beta chains below, sequenced in a study of cytomegalovirus exposure and HLA in healthy donors. PCR involved 60 Vbeta and 13 Jbeta primers. Produced via immunoSEQ multiplex PCR; TCRdb's table is partial and in-frame only. The profile shows around 150,000 clones, 75% to 80% of them singletons. The sequencing input was PBMCs. These TCRs come from a man aged 18 to 30 in good health and CMV-seronegative.

This clone came up a few times. This chain joins TRBV6-1 and TRBJ1-2; 8 bases fit TRBD1. V trimming: 6 bases; J trimming: 3 bases; junction bases outside the gene matches: 6. Germline V CDR1 and CDR2: MNHNS, SASEGT. This CDR3 spans 14 amino acids. CDR3 loop: CASSRQGMDYGYTF. CDR3 coding DNA: TGTGCCAGCAGCAGACAGGGGATGGACTATGGCTACACCTTC.

The V call is TRBV7-8, the J call TRBJ2-4; 14 bases line up with TRBD2. The V and J ends lost 1 base and 1 base, in that order; junction bases with no gene match: 9. The germline CDR1 and CDR2 sequences are SGHVS and FQNEAQ. The CDR3 loop spans 20 amino acids. The CDR3 region has the DNA TGTGCCAGCAGCTTAGTTCCCGGACTAGCGGGAGGATGGGCCAAAAACATTCAGTACTTC. This sequence encodes CASSLVPGLAGGWAKNIQYF.

V is TRBV14 and J is TRBJ2-2; tentative D call: TRBD1 (6 bases). Trimming removed 1 base at V and 4 bases at J, with 10 bases between. This CDR3 is built from 15 residues. Germline loops: CDR1 SGHDN, CDR2 FVKESK. The DNA for the CDR3 is TGTGCCAGCAGCCAAGTACAGGGTAGCACCGGGGAGCTGTTTTTT. It encodes CASSQVQGSTGELFF.

The chain uses TRBV6-6 and TRBJ1-3; D gene ambiguous. Germline V gives CDR1 MNHNY, CDR2 SVGAGI (reference sequence). This CDR3 region has 15 residues. Trimming left V 5 bases short and J 2 bases short, with 13 bases between. CDR3 nucleotides: TGTGCCAGCAGTCTAGCCCCAGCCCCTGGAAACACCATATATTTT. It is translated as CASSLAPAPGNTIYF.

The CDR3 spells CASIQGTGYEQYF. The DNA of the CDR3 is TGCGCCAGCATACAGGGGACAGGCTACGAGCAGTACTTC. The V call is TRBV10-2, the J call TRBJ2-7; 8 nucleotides agree with TRBD1. The germline V gene encodes CDR1 WSHSY and CDR2 SAAADI. Trimming at V came to 7 bases and at J to 3 bases, leaving 5 bases not matched to a gene. There are 13 residues in the CDR3.

This clone has only a few counts. This chain links TRBV9 with TRBJ1-1; maybe TRBD1 (6 bases). Germline CDR1 reads SGDLS; CDR2 reads YYNGEE. This CDR3 is 15 amino acids long. Trimming removed 0 bases at V and 4 bases at J, with 13 bases between. CDR3 sequence: CASSVVGGASTEAFF. The CDR3 region has the DNA TGTGCCAGCAGCGTAGTAGGGGGGGCGAGCACTGAAGCTTTCTTT. Using reference TRBV9 and TRBJ1-1 for the parts outside the CDR3, the full variable domain is DSGVTQTPKHLITATGQRVTLRCSPRSGDLSVYWYQQSLDQGLQFLIQYYNGEERAKGNILERFSAQQFPDLHSELNLSSLELGDSALYFCASSVVGGASTEAFFGQGTRLTVV.

This rearrangement joins TRBV18 to TRBJ2-2; 12 bases align to TRBD1. CDR1 is KGHSH and CDR2 is LQKENI in the germline V gene. The CDR3 totals 17 residues. J lost 5 bases, V lost 2 bases, and 6 bases had no gene match. Here the CDR3 reads CASSPNLGQGATGELFF. Written as DNA, the CDR3 is TGTGCCAGCTCACCAAATCTGGGACAGGGGGCGACCGGGGAGCTGTTTTTT.

The CDR3 region has the DNA TGTGCCAGTAGAGGGCTAGCGGGTTACAATGAGCAGTTCTTC. It encodes CASRGLAGYNEQFF. The chain couples TRBV19 to TRBJ2-1; 8 positions match TRBD2. The CDR3 runs to 14 residues. Per the germline V gene, CDR1 is LNHDA and CDR2 is SQIVND (reference sequence). The V and J ends lost 6 bases and 4 bases, in that order; junction bases with no gene match: 5.

The chain recombines TRBV27 with TRBJ1-6, with D possibly matching TRBD1 (6 bases). Germline assignment: CDR1 MNHEY and CDR2 SMNVEV (reference sequence). The V and J ends lost 5 bases and 9 bases respectively, with 17 bases between them. The CDR3 length is 15 residues. The CDR3 bases are TGTGCCAGCAGTGCGACCAGGGGTAGGAGTTCACCCCTCCACTTT. Its protein is CASSATRGRSSPLHF.

The J gene is TRBJ2-6, the V gene TRBV7-3; D is possibly TRBD1 (5 bases). Germline lookup yields CDR1 SGHTA and CDR2 FQGTGA. The CDR3 is 18 amino acids. Trimming took off 1 base at V and 0 bases at J, with 13 bases between the two ends. The CDR3 DNA reads as TGTGCCAGCAGCTTAAATGGTCCAGGGATCTCTGGGGCCAACGTCCTGACTTTC. Translated, it gives CASSLNGPGISGANVLTF.

This clone was seen more than once but under ten times. The V gene is TRBV30, the J gene TRBJ2-7; TRBD1 matches at 9 bases. This CDR3 comprises 14 residues. The ends lost 2 bases at V and 4 bases at J; junction bases unmatched: 6. Germline loops: CDR1 GTSNPN, CDR2 SVGIG (reference sequence). The CDR3 sequence is CAWSFGQGNYEQYF. DNA for the CDR3: TGTGCCTGGAGTTTTGGACAGGGGAATTACGAGCAGTACTTC.

The chain has TRBV4-1 and TRBJ2-7; D is undetermined. Trimming removed 4 bases at V and 7 bases at J, with 17 bases between. This CDR3 region has 14 residues. Germline V gene lookup returns CDR1 MGHRA and CDR2 YSYEKL. The CDR3 loop is CASSPIGYFEEQYF. DNA for the CDR3: TGCGCCAGCAGCCCTATCGGGTACTTCGAAGAGCAGTACTTC.

V gene TRBV11-3 combines with J gene TRBJ1-6; D uncertain. Germline assignment: CDR1 SGHNT and CDR2 YENEEA. Trimming removed 1 base from V and 9 bases from J, with 10 bases in between. CDR3 length: 14 amino acids. The CDR3 nucleotides read TGTGCCAGCAGCTTAGTCGGGGTAACTTCACCCCTCCACTTT. It translates to CASSLVGVTSPLHF.

The rearrangement joins TRBV6-6 to TRBJ2-5; 8 bases fit TRBD2. V gave up 5 bases and J gave up 5 bases; unmatched junction bases: 4. This CDR3 contains 13 residues. Germline values: CDR1 MNHNY, CDR2 SVGAGI (reference sequence). As DNA, the CDR3 is TGTGCCAGCAGTCGGACTAGCCCGGAGACCCAGTACTTC. It specifies CASSRTSPETQYF.

This chain joins TRBV6-5 and TRBJ2-1; TRBD1 agrees at 7 bases. The germline V gene encodes CDR1 MNHEY and CDR2 SVGAGI. This CDR3 comprises 15 residues. V was clipped by 6 bases and J by 4 bases; unmatched bases: 9. The CDR3 sequence is CASRAGRGMYNEQFF. The CDR3 DNA sequence: TGTGCCAGCAGGGCGGGCAGGGGGATGTACAATGAGCAGTTCTTC.

The chain joins TRBV30 to TRBJ1-1, with a weak D call TRBD1 (5 bases). From germline, CDR1 is GTSNPN and CDR2 SVGIG (reference sequence). The CDR3 is 12 residues long. The V gene lost 5 bases and the J gene lost 1 base, with 8 bases spanning the gap. This CDR3 is CAWDRTNTEAFF. In nucleotides, the CDR3 is TGTGCCTGGGACAGAACGAACACTGAAGCTTTCTTT. The complete variable domain, with remaining parts taken from reference TRBV30 and TRBJ1-1, reads SQTIHQWPATLVQPVGSPLSLECTVEGTSNPNLYWYRQAAGRGLQLLFYSVGIGQISSEVPQNLSASRPQDRQFILSSKKLLLSDSGFYLCAWDRTNTEAFFGQGTRLTVV.

J is TRBJ1-5 and V is TRBV30, with a tentative D call TRBD1 (5 bases). V was pared by 0 bases and J by 6 bases, with 12 bases between. This CDR3 is built from 14 residues. Per germline, CDR1 GTSNPN and CDR2 SVGIG (reference sequence). Written as DNA, the CDR3 is TGTGCCTGGAGTGTAGCGGGGGGTCGTCAGCCCCAGCATTTT. It yields the protein CAWSVAGGRQPQHF.

The chain couples TRBV5-6 to TRBJ1-5; D call uncertain. Per the germline V gene, CDR1 is SGHDT and CDR2 is YYEEEE. This CDR3 spans 16 amino acids. The V end was cut by 4 bases, the J end by 1 base, with 15 bases between. The CDR3, as DNA: TGTGCCAGCAGCCTGGCAGGCTCTGGGAGCAATCAGCCCCAGCATTTT. This encodes CASSLAGSGSNQPQHF.

Here the CDR3 DNA reads TGTGCCAGCTCACCGTCGGACAGGCGCCAGGGGGAATCCTACGAGCAGTACTTC. Protein sequence: CASSPSDRRQGESYEQYF. This sequence joins TRBV18 and TRBJ2-7, with 7 positions matching TRBD1. The germline V gene encodes CDR1 KGHSH and CDR2 LQKENI. The V gene end was trimmed by 3 bases and the J gene end by 1 base; junction bases not matched to a gene: 15. CDR3 size: 18 residues.